This passage covers 18 T cell receptor beta chains from one sample sequenced in a study of T cell responses to AZD1222 COVID-19 vaccine. The data were produced by immunoSEQ multiplex PCR, yet TCRdb's version contains in-frame clones alone and is incomplete. The sample has tens of thousands of clones; 88% are singletons. Source: peripheral blood, taken 28 days after the second AZD1222 dose. The receptors originated from an adult who received the AZD1222 COVID-19 vaccine.

V is TRBV5-1 and J is TRBJ2-1; 8 bases line up with TRBD2. Germline V gives CDR1 SGHRS, CDR2 YFSETQ. This CDR3 spans 16 amino acids. The V gene end was trimmed by 4 bases and the J gene end by 7 bases; junction bases not matched to a gene: 13. Here the CDR3 reads CASSRRGLGSENEQFF. The CDR3 nucleotides read TGCGCCAGCAGCCGACGGGGACTAGGTAGTGAGAATGAGCAGTTCTTC.

The chain joins TRBV28 to TRBJ1-1; D is unresolved. Germline V gene data show CDR1 as MDHEN and CDR2 as SYDVKM. Trimming left V 3 bases short and J 5 bases short, with 22 bases between. This CDR3 contains 17 residues. CDR3 sequence (DNA): TGTGCCAGCAGTTTCCCAAAATCTAGAAGGGTGAGGACTGAAGCTTTCTTT. It is translated as CASSFPKSRRVRTEAFF.

The chain links TRBV30 to TRBJ2-5, with D possibly called TRBD1 or TRBD2 (5 bases each). Between the trimmed V and J ends, which lost 2 bases and 9 bases, there was a span of 16 bases. Germline assignment: CDR1 GTSNPN and CDR2 SVGIG (reference sequence). The CDR3 consists of 13 residues. CDR3 nucleotides: TGTGCCTGGAGTCCGACAACGGGGACGTCCCAGTACTTC. It codes for CAWSPTTGTSQYF.

This chain links TRBV7-3 with TRBJ2-5; 10 positions match TRBD2. The V gene end was trimmed by 2 bases and the J gene end by 2 bases; junction bases not matched to a gene: 8. The germline CDR1 and CDR2 sequences are SGHTA and FQGTGA. The CDR3 has 17 amino acids. CDR3 sequence (DNA): TGTGCCAGCAGCTTAGTCACTAGCGGGGCTAAACAAGAGACCCAGTACTTC. Its translation: CASSLVTSGAKQETQYF.

The chain recombines TRBV5-6 with TRBJ1-3; 9 nucleotides line up with TRBD1. V lost 5 bases to trimming and J lost 7 bases; unmatched junction nucleotides: 7. The CDR3 runs to 14 residues. Germline-derived CDR1 and CDR2 are SGHDT and YYEEEE. Written as DNA, the CDR3 is TGTGCCAGCAGTTGGTCAGGGACAGGGAACACCATATATTTT. The encoded protein is CASSWSGTGNTIYF. Complete variable domain (other parts from reference TRBV5-6 and TRBJ1-3): DAGVTQSPTHLIKTRGQQVTLRCSPKSGHDTVSWYQQALGQGPQFIFQYYEEEERQRGNFPDRFSGHQFPNYSSELNVNALLLGDSALYLCASSWSGTGNTIYFGEGSWLTVV.

This CDR3 is CASSYRGEEKLFF. Here the CDR3 DNA reads TGTGCCAGCAGTTACAGGGGTGAGGAAAAACTGTTTTTT. This chain connects TRBV6-5 to TRBJ1-4; D is possibly TRBD1 (5 bases). Trimming took off 2 bases at V and 8 bases at J, with 9 bases between the two ends. The length of the CDR3 is 13 residues. Germline values: CDR1 MNHEY, CDR2 SVGAGI.

Details on this clone: The sample has other DNA sequences that encode this CDR3 too. V and J are TRBV19 and TRBJ2-7; 9 bases line up with TRBD1. CDR3 size: 15 residues. Trimming cost V 4 bases and J 2 bases; bases outside gene matches: 6. Germline lookup yields CDR1 LNHDA and CDR2 SQIVND (reference sequence). This chain's CDR3 is CASSTSQGATYEQYF. The CDR3, as DNA: TGTGCCAGTAGTACCTCACAGGGGGCCACCTACGAGCAGTACTTC.

The chain joins TRBV12-3 or TRBV12-4 to TRBJ2-2; D is unclear. The V end lost 7 bases, the J end lost 6 bases, and 12 bases lay between the germline ends. The length of the CDR3 is 13 residues. The CDR3 DNA sequence: TGTGCCAGCACCATTTTTGCTTCCGGGGAGCTGTTTTTT. This translates into CASTIFASGELFF.

The gene calls are TRBV6-1 and TRBJ2-5; the D is unclear. Trimming removed 4 bases from V and 3 bases from J, with 18 bases in between. The CDR3 sequence is 16 residues long. Per the germline V gene, CDR1 is MNHNS and CDR2 is SASEGT. The CDR3 DNA is TGTGCCAGCAGTGCGCCGGGCACCATCCTCAAAGAGACCCAGTACTTC. It is translated as CASSAPGTILKETQYF.

The chain couples TRBV2 to TRBJ1-1, with a weak D call TRBD1 (5 bases). Trimming pared 0 bases from V and 5 bases from J, leaving 25 bases between. In germline, CDR1 is SNHLY, CDR2 FYNNEI. This CDR3 region has 19 residues. This CDR3 reads CASSEAAYRKVNFETEAFF. CDR3 DNA sequence: TGTGCCAGCAGTGAAGCCGCATACAGGAAGGTCAATTTCGAGACTGAAGCTTTCTTT.

The rearrangement joins TRBV30 to TRBJ1-1; no definite D call. This CDR3 region has 11 residues. V was cut by 3 bases and J by 8 bases, with 10 bases left in between. The germline CDR1 and CDR2 sequences are GTSNPN and SVGIG (reference sequence). The CDR3 loop reads CAWRAYGEAFF. The DNA for the CDR3 is TGTGCCTGGAGGGCATACGGAGAAGCTTTCTTT.

The chain recombines TRBV5-5 with TRBJ1-1; D is undetermined. V was pared by 1 base and J by 2 bases, with 12 bases between. CDR1 SGHKS and CDR2 YYEKEE come from the germline V gene (reference sequence). This CDR3 has 15 residues. The CDR3 spells CASSLLYSLNTEAFF. CDR3 nucleotide sequence: TGTGCCAGCAGCTTGCTATACAGCTTAAACACTGAAGCTTTCTTT. Together with reference TRBV5-5 and TRBJ1-1, the CDR3 gives the full variable domain: DAGVTQSPTHLIKTRGQQVTLRCSPISGHKSVSWYQQVLGQGPQFIFQYYEKEERGRGNFPDRFSARQFPNYSSELNVNALLLGDSALYLCASSLLYSLNTEAFFGQGTRLTVV.

V usage is TRBV6-4 and J usage is TRBJ1-2; unclear D gene. V was trimmed by 4 bases and J by 5 bases, leaving 14 bases between them. Looked up from germline, CDR1 is MRHNA and CDR2 is SNTAGT. This CDR3 is built from 14 residues. In nucleotides, the CDR3 is TGTGCCAGCAGTGTAGCCGGGCCACAATATGGCTACACCTTC. Translating it yields CASSVAGPQYGYTF.

The CDR3 sequence is CASSLTGRLNQPQHF. For the CDR3, the DNA is TGTGCCAGCAGCTTGACGGGACGGTTAAATCAGCCCCAGCATTTT. The J gene is TRBJ1-5, the V gene TRBV5-6, with D possibly matching TRBD1 (5 bases). Trimming removed 1 base from V and 4 bases from J, with 12 bases in between. CDR3 length: 15 residues. Germline CDR1 is SGHDT and CDR2 is YYEEEE.

In its sample, this clone was seen a few times. The chain has TRBV6-5 and TRBJ2-5; D is perhaps TRBD2 (6 bases). Germline loops: CDR1 MNHEY, CDR2 SVGAGI. With 2 bases removed from V and 3 bases from J, the gap between germline ends came to 16 bases. The CDR3 is 16 amino acids. The CDR3 DNA is TGTGCCAGCAGTTACCCCGGGCTGGAGGGGAAAGAGACCCAGTACTTC. It is translated as CASSYPGLEGKETQYF.

The J gene is TRBJ1-4, the V gene TRBV4-1; weak D call: TRBD1 (5 bases). Germline CDR1 MGHRA, CDR2 YSYEKL. V lost 0 bases, J lost 0 bases, and 11 bases lay in between. The CDR3 extends over 17 amino acids. The CDR3 DNA is TGCGCCAGCAGCCAAGATTGGGCAGGGTCAACTAATGAAAAACTGTTTTTT. Translated: CASSQDWAGSTNEKLFF.

This clone was found once. This chain connects TRBV18 to TRBJ1-6; 7 nucleotides match TRBD1. V lost 3 bases, J lost 8 bases, and 4 bases stayed unmatched. The V gene's germline CDR1 is KGHSH and CDR2 LQKENI. The CDR3 loop spans 14 amino acids. CDR3 DNA sequence: TGTGCCAGCTCACCGGGACAGCTTTATTCACCCCTCCACTTT. Translating gives CASSPGQLYSPLHF.

V and J are TRBV30 and TRBJ1-3; D gene uncertain. Trimming cost V 0 bases and J 0 bases, with 9 bases left between them. This CDR3 is built from 15 residues. In germline, CDR1 is GTSNPN, CDR2 SVGIG (reference sequence). CDR3 DNA sequence: TGTGCCTGGAGTGTTAGCTCCAACTCTGGAAACACCATATATTTT. Amino acid sequence: CAWSVSSNSGNTIYF.